The 31 T cell receptor beta chains below were found in one sample sequenced in a study of T cell responses to AZD1222 COVID-19 vaccine. Method: immunoSEQ multiplex PCR; TCRdb's copy keeps in-frame clones and lacks some. This sample has approximately 120,000 clones, with approximately 90% found just once. Source: peripheral blood, taken on day 0 of AZD1222 vaccination. The receptors stem from an adult in good health.

This clone was seen once. This chain joins TRBV7-9 and TRBJ1-2, with D uncertain. Deletions cut 5 bases from V and 7 bases from J, with 11 bases between. Germline CDR1 SEHNR, CDR2 FQNEAQ (reference sequence). This CDR3 has 12 amino acids. CDR3 loop: CASSASYTGYTF. CDR3 coding DNA: TGTGCCAGCAGCGCCTCGTATACTGGCTACACCTTC.

The rearrangement links TRBV3-1 (or the pseudogene TRBV3-2) to TRBJ1-2; 8 bases match TRBD1. Germline V CDR1 and CDR2: LGHDT, YNNKEL (reference sequence). The trim removed 3 bases at V and 1 base at J, leaving 10 bases unmatched. The CDR3 totals 17 residues. Here the CDR3 reads CASSHQGATGGNYGYTF. The CDR3 DNA follows: TGTGCCAGCAGCCATCAGGGGGCGACCGGAGGTAACTATGGCTACACCTTC.

Here the CDR3 reads CASSSSTTGFDGYTF. CDR3 in DNA: TGTGCCAGCAGCTCATCAACCACAGGGTTCGACGGCTACACCTTC. The J gene is TRBJ1-2, the V gene TRBV11-2, with D possibly TRBD1 on 6 matching bases. The germline gives CDR1 SGHAT, CDR2 FQNNGV. Deletions cut 4 bases from V and 8 bases from J, with 20 bases between. The CDR3 loop spans 15 amino acids.

The rearrangement uses TRBV27 and TRBJ1-5; D possibly corresponds to TRBD1 (5 bases). Germline V gene data show CDR1 as MNHEY and CDR2 as SMNVEV (reference sequence). There are 14 residues in the CDR3. V lost 10 bases and J lost 0, with 13 bases in between. The CDR3 protein is CATAGGYSNQPQHF. CDR3 nucleotide sequence: TGTGCCACCGCGGGGGGTTATAGCAATCAGCCCCAGCATTTT.

The chain recombines TRBV4-1 with TRBJ1-5, with TRBD1 identical over 8 bases. The germline CDR1 and CDR2 sequences are MGHRA and YSYEKL. This CDR3 contains 20 residues. Unmatched junction bases numbered 14, after V lost 1 base and J lost 0 bases. CDR3 coding DNA: TGCGCCAGCAGCCAAGGATTCTTGGACAGGGAAATGGTTAGCAATCAGCCCCAGCATTTT. It encodes CASSQGFLDREMVSNQPQHF.

The rearrangement links TRBV12-5 to TRBJ1-3; D might be TRBD1 (5 bases). The V gene lost 7 bases and the J gene lost 14 bases, with 15 bases spanning the gap. Germline V gene lookup returns CDR1 LGHNT and CDR2 FRNRAP. This CDR3 is built from 11 residues. The CDR3 loop reads CASALGPSLYF. The CDR3 bases are TGTGCTAGTGCCTTGGGGCCCTCCTTATATTTT.

The rearrangement links TRBV6-5 to TRBJ1-2, with 8 bases matching TRBD1. The V gene's germline CDR1 is MNHEY and CDR2 SVGAGI. The CDR3 runs to 15 residues. J was trimmed by 4 bases and V by 0 bases; bases with no gene match: 4. The CDR3 spells CASSYSGTGIYGYTF. CDR3 nucleotide sequence: TGTGCCAGCAGTTACTCGGGGACAGGCATCTATGGCTACACCTTC.

The J gene is TRBJ2-7, the V gene TRBV6-2 or TRBV6-3, with TRBD1 identical over 12 bases. The junction had 7 bases not matched to a gene; V was cut back by 0 bases and J by 4 bases. Germline lookup yields CDR1 MNHEY and CDR2 SVGEGT. The CDR3 extends over 17 amino acids. The CDR3 nucleotides read TGTGCCAGCAGTTACTCGAGGGAGGGACAGGGGGCTTACGAGCAGTACTTC. The encoded protein is CASSYSREGQGAYEQYF.

V usage is TRBV6-5 and J usage is TRBJ1-1; no reliable D call. CDR1 and CDR2 (germline): MNHEY, SVGAGI. There are 14 residues in the CDR3. Trimming took off 0 bases at V and 1 base at J, with 6 bases between the two ends. The CDR3 region is CASSYSGKNTEAFF. In DNA, the CDR3 is TGTGCCAGCAGTTACTCGGGAAAGAACACTGAAGCTTTCTTT.

The chain recombines TRBV2 with TRBJ2-1, with 9 bases fitting TRBD2. Germline V CDR1 and CDR2: SNHLY, FYNNEI. This CDR3 region has 15 residues. Unmatched junction bases numbered 6, after V lost 6 bases and J lost 3 bases. CDR3: CASSPGTSSYNEQFF. The CDR3 coding sequence is TGTGCCAGCAGCCCCGGGACTAGCAGCTACAATGAGCAGTTCTTC.

This chain uses TRBV5-1 with TRBJ2-7, with D maybe TRBD1 (6 bases). Trimming stripped 4 bases from V and 0 bases from J, with 8 bases between. CDR3 length: 13 amino acids. Germline CDR1 is SGHRS and CDR2 is YFSETQ. DNA for the CDR3: TGCGCCAGCAGCGGACAGCCCTCCTACGAGCAGTACTTC. This codes for CASSGQPSYEQYF.

The chain joins TRBV9 to TRBJ2-2; D gene unclear. The germline V and J ends were trimmed by 0 bases and 4 bases, with 16 bases remaining between them. Germline V gives CDR1 SGDLS, CDR2 YYNGEE. The CDR3 covers 17 residues. As DNA, the CDR3 is TGTGCCAGCAGCGTAGAGGAGAGTACGAGGACCACCGGGGAGCTGTTTTTT. Amino acid sequence: CASSVEESTRTTGELFF.

The chain carries TRBV7-2 and TRBJ2-2; 8 bases are a match to TRBD1. Germline V gene sequence: CDR1 SGHTA, CDR2 FQGNSA. There are 13 residues in the CDR3. The junction had 6 bases not matched to a gene; V was cut back by 7 bases and J by 8 bases. The CDR3 bases are TGTGCCAGCACTCTGGGGACAGGTGGGGAGCTGTTTTTT. Translated: CASTLGTGGELFF.

The chain combines TRBV18 with TRBJ1-5; D may be TRBD1 (5 bases). The length of the CDR3 is 13 residues. Trimming removed 7 bases from V and 4 bases from J, with 11 bases in between. Germline values: CDR1 KGHSH, CDR2 LQKENI. CDR3 sequence (DNA): TGTGCCAGCTGCGGGGGGGAGAATCAGCCCCAGCATTTT. This sequence encodes CASCGGENQPQHF.

The genes are TRBV6-5 and TRBJ1-5; perhaps TRBD1 as D (6 bases). Deletions cut 8 bases from V and 5 bases from J, with 19 bases between. The CDR3 runs to 15 residues. Germline V lookup: CDR1 MNHEY, CDR2 SVGAGI. CDR3 nucleotide sequence: TGTGCCAGCCACCAGTGGGAAGGGGGGGATCAGCCCCAGCATTTT. Translating it yields CASHQWEGGDQPQHF.

The V and J genes are TRBV5-1 and TRBJ2-1, with D maybe TRBD1 (6 bases). Trimming removed 4 bases at V and 0 bases at J, with 11 bases between. The germline CDR1 and CDR2 sequences are SGHRS and YFSETQ. The CDR3 totals 15 residues. The CDR3 DNA follows: TGCGCCAGCAGCCCACAGGACAGCTCCTACAATGAGCAGTTCTTC. It is translated as CASSPQDSSYNEQFF.

This rearrangement joins TRBV30 to TRBJ1-3, with D unclear. The CDR3 contains 15 residues. CDR1 and CDR2 from the germline V gene are GTSNPN and SVGIG (reference sequence). V lost 2 bases and J 4 bases, leaving 15 bases between the germline ends. The CDR3 protein is CAWSYPPSVGNTIYF. CDR3 bases: TGTGCCTGGAGTTACCCCCCGTCAGTGGGAAACACCATATATTTT.

The rearrangement joins TRBV10-2 to TRBJ2-6; no clear D. The germline V gene encodes CDR1 WSHSY and CDR2 SAAADI. This CDR3 contains 13 residues. V lost 5 bases, J lost 1 base, and 3 bases lay in between. The CDR3 nucleotides read TGCGCCAGCAGTTCATCTGGGGCCAACGTCCTGACTTTC. Translation: CASSSSGANVLTF.

The chain carries TRBV4-1 and TRBJ2-3, with 8 bases matching TRBD2. This CDR3 region has 19 residues. CDR1 is MGHRA, CDR2 YSYEKL, per germline. J gave up 0 bases and V 1 base, and 12 bases lay outside the gene matches. The CDR3 sequence is CASSQALFLASGSTDTQYF. Here the CDR3 DNA reads TGCGCCAGCAGCCAAGCCCTCTTTTTAGCTAGCGGGAGCACAGATACGCAGTATTTT.

The chain uses TRBV3-1 (or the pseudogene TRBV3-2) and TRBJ1-6; D call uncertain. Germline lookup yields CDR1 LGHDT and CDR2 YNNKEL (reference sequence). Trimming pared 4 bases from V and 6 bases from J, leaving 10 bases between. This CDR3 is built from 14 residues. DNA of the CDR3: TGTGCCAGCAGCCCCAGCGTCTTTAATTCACCCCTCCACTTT. Amino acid sequence: CASSPSVFNSPLHF.

This chain uses TRBV29-1 with TRBJ2-1, with a weak D call TRBD1 (5 bases). The CDR3 extends over 16 amino acids. V lost 4 bases to trimming and J lost 9 bases, with 25 bases between them. CDR1 and CDR2 from the germline V gene are SQVTM and ANQGSEA. The CDR3 region has the DNA TGCAGCGTTGCGGCAGGGTGGGGCATGGGCTACGGTGAGCAGTTCTTC. It translates to CSVAAGWGMGYGEQFF.

The J gene is TRBJ1-1, the V gene TRBV12-5; D is possibly TRBD1 (6 bases). The CDR3 is 15 residues long. The germline CDR1 and CDR2 sequences are LGHNT and FRNRAP. Trimming removed 6 bases at V and 1 base at J, with 15 bases between. The DNA of the CDR3 is TGTGCTAGTGGACGACCGGACAGCCCGAACACTGAAGCTTTCTTT. It encodes CASGRPDSPNTEAFF.

In this sample, this clone turned up once. The chain employs TRBV7-2 and TRBJ2-7; perhaps TRBD1 as D (7 bases). V was shortened by 3 bases and J by 4 bases, with 13 bases between the two germline ends. Per germline, CDR1 SGHTA and CDR2 FQGNSA. The CDR3 spans 14 residues. Here the CDR3 DNA reads TGTGCCAGCAGCTTTCGACAGGGAGGTTACGAGCAGTACTTC. Protein: CASSFRQGGYEQYF. The variable domain in full, with the rest retrieved from reference TRBV7-2 and TRBJ2-7, is GAGVSQSPSNKVTEKGKDVELRCDPISGHTALYWYRQSLGQGLEFLIYFQGNSAPDKSGLPSDRFSAERTGGSVSTLTIQRTQQEDSAVYLCASSFRQGGYEQYFGPGTRLTVT.

The chain couples TRBV6-6 to TRBJ1-3; TRBD1 aligns across 9 bases. CDR1 is MNHNY and CDR2 is SVGAGI in the germline V gene (reference sequence). The CDR3 contains 15 residues. V was pared by 6 bases and J by 4 bases, with 7 bases of the junction left unmatched. The CDR3 nucleotides are TGTGCCAGCAGGCCGGACAGGGGAGGAGGAAACACCATATATTTT. This translates into CASRPDRGGGNTIYF.

J is TRBJ1-2 and V is TRBV5-1; D might be TRBD1 (5 bases). In germline, CDR1 is SGHRS, CDR2 YFSETQ. This CDR3 is built from 14 residues. The V end lost 4 bases, the J end lost 6 bases, and 16 bases lay between the germline ends. The CDR3 sequence is CASSRRSEGDGYTF. The DNA of the CDR3 is TGCGCCAGCAGCCGCAGAAGTGAAGGGGATGGCTACACCTTC.

The gene calls are TRBV2 and TRBJ1-4, with a tentative D call TRBD1 (6 bases). Trimming removed 7 bases from V and 6 bases from J, with 12 bases in between. This CDR3 has 13 residues. Looked up from germline, CDR1 is SNHLY and CDR2 is FYNNEI. The CDR3 DNA sequence: TGTGCCAGCAACAGGGTGCGGGATGAAAAACTGTTTTTT. This gives the protein CASNRVRDEKLFF.

The CDR3 DNA reads as TGTGCCAGCAGCCCCGGGACAGCCACCTCTAACTATGGCTACACCTTC. This codes for CASSPGTATSNYGYTF. This chain connects TRBV7-9 to TRBJ1-2, with TRBD1 matching over 7 bases. V shed 5 bases, J shed 0 bases, and the junction held 9 bases outside the gene matches. This CDR3 comprises 16 residues. From germline, CDR1 is SEHNR and CDR2 FQNEAQ (reference sequence).

The chain employs TRBV9 and TRBJ2-3; TRBD1 is a possible D gene (6 bases). The germline V gene has CDR1 SGDLS and CDR2 YYNGEE. Trimming removed 5 bases at V and 0 bases at J, with 10 bases between. The CDR3 sequence is 14 residues long. The CDR3 DNA is TGTGCCAGCAGGACAGGCCCTAGCACAGATACGCAGTATTTT. Its translation: CASRTGPSTDTQYF.

V is TRBV4-3 and J is TRBJ1-2, with 7 bases identical to TRBD1. The V segment lost 2 bases and the J segment 8 bases; nucleotides outside the gene matches: 8. The germline CDR1 and CDR2 sequences are LGHNA and YSLEER. The CDR3 totals 14 residues. Written as DNA, the CDR3 is TGCGCCAGCAGCCAAACGGCGCAGGGGGGAGGCTACACCTTC. It translates to CASSQTAQGGGYTF.

The chain recombines TRBV6-5 with TRBJ1-1; D perhaps matches TRBD1 (6 bases). The CDR3 totals 15 residues. V was shortened by 5 bases and J by 4 bases, with 17 bases between the two germline ends. In germline, CDR1 is MNHEY, CDR2 SVGAGI. Here the CDR3 DNA reads TGTGCCAGCAGTACTCGACAGGATGGGATCACTGAAGCTTTCTTT. Translating gives CASSTRQDGITEAFF.

This chain connects TRBV6-5 to TRBJ1-4; D is possibly TRBD1 (6 bases). There are 14 residues in the CDR3. V lost 2 bases to trimming and J lost 8 bases, with 12 bases between them. The germline gives CDR1 MNHEY, CDR2 SVGAGI. CDR3 nucleotide sequence: TGTGCCAGCAGTTACCGGGGGCTGGGGGAAAAACTGTTTTTT. The encoded protein is CASSYRGLGEKLFF.